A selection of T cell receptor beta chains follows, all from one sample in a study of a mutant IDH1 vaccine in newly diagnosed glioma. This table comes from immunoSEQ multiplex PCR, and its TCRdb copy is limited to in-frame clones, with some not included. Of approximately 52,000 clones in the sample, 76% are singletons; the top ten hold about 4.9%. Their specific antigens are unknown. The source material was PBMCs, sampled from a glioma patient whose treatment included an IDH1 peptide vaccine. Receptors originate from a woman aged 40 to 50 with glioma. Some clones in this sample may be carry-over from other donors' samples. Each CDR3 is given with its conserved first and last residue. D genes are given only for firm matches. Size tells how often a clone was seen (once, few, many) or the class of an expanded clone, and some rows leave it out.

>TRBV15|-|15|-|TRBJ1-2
CATSRDTTGQNGYTF
TGTGCCACCAGCAGAGATACGACAGGTCAGAATGGCTACACCTTC
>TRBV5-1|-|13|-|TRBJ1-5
CASSLDGNQPQHF
TGCGCCAGCAGCTTAGACGGCAATCAGCCCCAGCATTTT
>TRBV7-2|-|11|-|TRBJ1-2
CASSLVRGYTF
TGTGCCAGCAGCTTAGTGCGGGGCTACACCTTC
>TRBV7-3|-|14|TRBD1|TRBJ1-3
CASSSTGNGNTIYF
TGTGCCAGCAGTTCGACAGGGAACGGAAACACCATATATTTT
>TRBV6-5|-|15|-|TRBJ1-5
CASSPDTFGNQPQHF
TGTGCCAGCAGTCCCGATACTTTTGGCAATCAGCCCCAGCATTTT
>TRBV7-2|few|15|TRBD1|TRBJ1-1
CASSFLATGGTEAFF
TGTGCCAGCAGCTTCCTCGCTACAGGGGGCACTGAAGCTTTCTTT
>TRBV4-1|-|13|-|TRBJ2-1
CASSYVQDNEQFF
TGCGCCAGCAGCTACGTCCAGGACAATGAGCAGTTCTTC
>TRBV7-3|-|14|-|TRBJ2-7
CASSLEGRSYEQYF
TGTGCCAGCAGCTTAGAGGGGAGGTCCTACGAGCAGTACTTC
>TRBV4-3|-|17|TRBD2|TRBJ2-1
CASSQETAGVPYNEQFF
TGCGCCAGCAGCCAAGAGACAGCGGGGGTTCCCTACAATGAGCAGTTCTTC
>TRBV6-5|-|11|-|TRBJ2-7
CASSYQNEQYF
TGTGCCAGCAGTTACCAGAACGAGCAGTACTTC
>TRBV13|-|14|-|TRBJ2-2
CAGRIQGGTGELFF
TGTGCCGGTAGAATTCAGGGGGGCACCGGGGAGCTGTTTTTT
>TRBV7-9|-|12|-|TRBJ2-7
CASSLGGREQYF
TGTGCCAGCAGCTTGGGCGGGCGAGAGCAGTACTTC
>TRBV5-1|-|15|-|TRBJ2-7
CASSSQGQLTYEQYF
TGCGCCAGCAGCTCCCAGGGTCAACTTACCTACGAGCAGTACTTC
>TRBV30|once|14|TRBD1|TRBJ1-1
CAWSGGQGYTEAFF
TGTGCCTGGAGTGGGGGACAGGGATACACTGAAGCTTTCTTT
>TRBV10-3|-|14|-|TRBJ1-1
CAIGSNLLNTEAFF
TGTGCCATCGGCAGTAATCTTTTGAACACTGAAGCTTTCTTT
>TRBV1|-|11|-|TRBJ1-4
CTSSRTGQVDF
TGCACCAGCAGCCGAACGGGACAGGTAGACTTT
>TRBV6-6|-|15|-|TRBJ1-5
CASSYSSQTPGPQHF
TGTGCCAGCAGTTACTCGAGTCAGACTCCCGGGCCCCAGCATTTT
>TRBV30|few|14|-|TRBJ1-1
CAWVRAGMNTEAFF
TGTGCCTGGGTAAGGGCAGGCATGAACACTGAAGCTTTCTTT
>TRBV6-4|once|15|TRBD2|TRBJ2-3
CASSETSGGSDTQYF
TGTGCCAGCAGCGAGACTAGCGGGGGTTCAGATACGCAGTATTTT
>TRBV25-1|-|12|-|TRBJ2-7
CASSEWVDEQYF
TGTGCCAGCAGTGAATGGGTGGACGAGCAGTACTTC
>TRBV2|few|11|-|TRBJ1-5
CASSGPGPQHF
TGTGCCAGCAGTGGGCCCGGGCCCCAGCATTTT
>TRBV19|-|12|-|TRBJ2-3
CASYRGPDTQYF
TGTGCCAGTTATAGGGGCCCAGATACGCAGTATTTT
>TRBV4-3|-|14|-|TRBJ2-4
CASSQGGPKNIQYF
TGCGCCAGCAGCCAAGGGGGTCCCAAAAACATTCAGTACTTC
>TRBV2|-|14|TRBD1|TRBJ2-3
CASSLDRVIDTQYF
TGTGCCAGCAGTCTGGACAGGGTGATCGATACGCAGTATTTT
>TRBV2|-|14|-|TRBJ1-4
CASIYARSNEKLFF
TGTGCCAGCATTTACGCACGATCTAATGAAAAACTGTTTTTT
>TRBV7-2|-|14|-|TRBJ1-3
CATQQRGYGNTIYF
TGTGCCACCCAACAACGAGGGTATGGAAACACCATATATTTT
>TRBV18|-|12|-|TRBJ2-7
CASSPVTAEQYF
TGTGCCAGCTCACCAGTGACAGCCGAGCAGTACTTC
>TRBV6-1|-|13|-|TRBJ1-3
CASTWDNGNTIYF
TGTGCCAGCACTTGGGACAATGGAAACACCATATATTTT
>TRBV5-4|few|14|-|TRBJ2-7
CASSLARGAREQYF
TGTGCCAGCAGCTTGGCCAGGGGGGCCCGCGAGCAGTACTTC
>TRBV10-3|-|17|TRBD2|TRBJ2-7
CAISESETSGDLYEQYF
TGTGCCATCAGTGAGTCCGAGACTAGCGGGGATCTTTACGAGCAGTACTTC
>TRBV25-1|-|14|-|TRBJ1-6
CASTTGPYNSPLHF
TGTGCCAGCACCACAGGGCCCTATAATTCACCCCTCCACTTT
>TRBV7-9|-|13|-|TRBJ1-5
CAPQANMDQPQHF
TGTGCACCACAGGCGAACATGGATCAGCCCCAGCATTTT
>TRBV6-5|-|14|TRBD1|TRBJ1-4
CASTPTGSVEKLFF
TGTGCCAGCACCCCGACAGGGAGCGTTGAAAAACTGTTTTTT